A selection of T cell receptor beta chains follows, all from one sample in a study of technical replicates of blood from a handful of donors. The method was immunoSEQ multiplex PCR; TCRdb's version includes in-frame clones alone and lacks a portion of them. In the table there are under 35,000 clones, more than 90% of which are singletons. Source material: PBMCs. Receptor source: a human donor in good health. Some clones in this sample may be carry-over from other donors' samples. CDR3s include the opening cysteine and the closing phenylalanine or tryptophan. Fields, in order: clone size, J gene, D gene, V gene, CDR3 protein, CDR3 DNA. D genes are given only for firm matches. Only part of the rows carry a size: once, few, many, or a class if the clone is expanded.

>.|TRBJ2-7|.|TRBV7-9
CASSFSESSYEQYF
TGTGCCAGCAGCTTTTCTGAGAGCTCCTACGAGCAGTACTTC
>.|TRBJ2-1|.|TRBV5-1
CASSLTNNEQFF
TGCGCCAGCAGCTTAACAAACAATGAGCAGTTCTTC
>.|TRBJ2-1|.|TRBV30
CAWRGGRSIDEQFF
TGTGCCTGGAGAGGGGGTAGGAGTATCGATGAGCAGTTCTTC
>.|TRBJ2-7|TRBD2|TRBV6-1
CASSEGLAGEQYF
TGTGCCAGCAGTGAAGGACTAGCGGGCGAGCAGTACTTC
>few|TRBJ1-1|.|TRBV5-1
CASSKDGMNTEAFF
TGCGCCAGCAGCAAGGACGGGATGAACACTGAAGCTTTCTTT
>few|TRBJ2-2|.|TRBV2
CASSARANTGELFF
TGTGCCAGCAGTGCCAGGGCGAACACCGGGGAGCTGTTTTTT
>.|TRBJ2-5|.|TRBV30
CAWSARETQYF
TGTGCCTGGAGTGCGCGAGAGACCCAGTACTTC
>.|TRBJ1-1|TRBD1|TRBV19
CASKGGRGQGDEAFF
TGTGCCAGTAAGGGGGGCCGAGGACAGGGGGACGAAGCTTTCTTT
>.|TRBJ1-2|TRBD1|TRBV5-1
CASLENTGDRSGYTF
TGCGCCAGTTTGGAGAATACAGGGGATCGTAGTGGCTACACCTTC
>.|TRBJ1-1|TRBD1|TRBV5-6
CASSFQGDTEAFF
TGTGCCAGCAGCTTCCAGGGGGACACTGAAGCTTTCTTT
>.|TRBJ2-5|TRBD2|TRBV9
CASSVEAGQETQYF
TGTGCCAGCAGCGTGGAAGCGGGACAAGAGACCCAGTACTTC
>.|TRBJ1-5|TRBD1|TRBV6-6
CASSAEQGAQHF
TGTGCCAGCAGTGCCGAACAGGGGGCCCAGCATTTT
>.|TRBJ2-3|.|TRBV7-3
CASSLGRFATDTQYF
TGTGCCAGCAGCTTAGGGCGATTCGCCACAGATACGCAGTATTTT
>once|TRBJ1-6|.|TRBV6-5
CASSYGASPGNSPLHF
TGTGCCAGCAGTTATGGGGCATCCCCCGGGAATTCACCCCTCCACTTT
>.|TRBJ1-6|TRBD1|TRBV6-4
CASSVSGGSSPLHF
TGTGCCAGCAGTGTCTCAGGGGGCAGTTCACCCCTCCACTTT
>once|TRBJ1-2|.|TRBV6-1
CASSETGEVSSGYTF
TGTGCCAGCAGTGAGACAGGTGAAGTCTCTTCTGGCTACACCTTC
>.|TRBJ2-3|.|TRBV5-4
CASSRGQRRGDTQYF
TGTGCCAGCAGCCGAGGACAGCGACGGGGAGATACGCAGTATTTT
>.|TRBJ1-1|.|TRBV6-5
CASSYQANTEAFF
TGTGCCAGCAGTTATCAGGCAAACACTGAAGCTTTCTTT
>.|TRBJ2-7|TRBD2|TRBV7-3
CASSLTASGYYEQYF
TGTGCCAGCAGCTTAACGGCTAGCGGGTACTACGAGCAGTACTTC
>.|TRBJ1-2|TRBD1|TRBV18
CASSLRQGESAGYTF
TGTGCCAGCTCACTTAGACAGGGCGAGAGTGCTGGCTACACCTTC
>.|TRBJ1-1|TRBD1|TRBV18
CASSPITGGTEAFF
TGTGCCAGCTCACCAATTACAGGGGGCACTGAAGCTTTCTTT
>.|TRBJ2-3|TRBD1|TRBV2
CASSKRMDRGTSTDTQYF
TGTGCCAGCAGTAAGCGAATGGACAGGGGAACTAGCACAGATACGCAGTATTTT
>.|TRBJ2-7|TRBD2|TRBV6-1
CASSVREQRGRIHEQYF
TGTGCCAGCAGTGTCCGAGAACAGCGGGGGAGGATCCACGAGCAGTACTTC
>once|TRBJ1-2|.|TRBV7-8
CASSLTPGQNYGYTF
TGTGCCAGCAGCTTAACCCCGGGACAAAACTATGGCTACACCTTC
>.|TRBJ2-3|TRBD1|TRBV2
CASSTGTGDTQYF
TGTGCCAGCAGTACCGGGACAGGGGATACGCAGTATTTT
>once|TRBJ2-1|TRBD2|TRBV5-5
CASSLTSGSYNEQFF
TGTGCCAGCAGCCTGACTAGCGGATCTTACAATGAGCAGTTCTTC
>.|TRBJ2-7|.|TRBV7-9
CASSFVFWTETYEQYF
TGTGCCAGCAGCTTCGTCTTTTGGACAGAAACCTACGAGCAGTACTTC
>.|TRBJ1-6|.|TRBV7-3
CASDLRVCNSPLHF
TGTGCCAGCGATCTTCGGGTGTGTAATTCACCCCTCCACTTT
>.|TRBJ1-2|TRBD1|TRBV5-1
CASSLQGVNGYTF
TGCGCCAGCAGCTTACAGGGGGTAAATGGCTACACCTTC
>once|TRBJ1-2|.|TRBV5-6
CASSYPGGARDSSYGYTF
TGTGCCAGCAGCTACCCTGGGGGCGCCAGGGATAGTAGCTATGGCTACACCTTC
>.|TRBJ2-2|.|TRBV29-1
CSAYTGELFF
TGCAGCGCTTACACCGGGGAGCTGTTTTTT
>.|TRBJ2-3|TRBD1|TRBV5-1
CASSADRGNTDTQYF
TGCGCCAGCAGCGCGGACAGGGGAAACACAGATACGCAGTATTTT
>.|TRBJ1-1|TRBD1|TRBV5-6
CATTPARQGFSEAFF
TGTGCCACCACCCCCGCGCGACAGGGCTTTTCTGAAGCTTTCTTT
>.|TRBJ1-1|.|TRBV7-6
CASSLVGRLLNTEAFF
TGTGCCAGCAGCTTAGTCGGCAGACTCTTGAACACTGAAGCTTTCTTT
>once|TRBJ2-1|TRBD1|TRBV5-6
CASSYGAGGHNEQFF
TGTGCCAGCAGCTATGGGGCAGGGGGCCACAATGAGCAGTTCTTC
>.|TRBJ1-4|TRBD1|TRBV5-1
CASSQLGRAGTGREKLFF
TGCGCCAGCAGCCAACTCGGTAGAGCCGGGACAGGGCGAGAAAAACTGTTTTTT
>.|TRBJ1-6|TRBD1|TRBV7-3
CASSSGQGTNNSPLHF
TGTGCCAGCAGCTCCGGACAGGGGACGAACAATTCACCCCTCCACTTT
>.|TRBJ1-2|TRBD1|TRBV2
CASSEAPPGQGGYTF
TGTGCCAGCAGTGAAGCTCCTCCGGGACAGGGAGGCTACACCTTC
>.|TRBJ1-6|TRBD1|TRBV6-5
CASSYGTGDNSPLHF
TGTGCCAGCAGTTACGGGACAGGCGATAATTCACCCCTCCACTTT
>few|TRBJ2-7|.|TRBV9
CASSGYRSYEQYF
TGTGCCAGCAGCGGTTACAGGTCCTACGAGCAGTACTTC
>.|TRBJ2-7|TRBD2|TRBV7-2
CASSPLADILYEQYF
TGTGCCAGCAGCCCACTAGCGGATATTCTGTACGAGCAGTACTTC
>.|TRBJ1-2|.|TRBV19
CASSDPDSGAPTF
TGTGCCAGTAGCGACCCTGACTCGGGTGCGCCGACCTTC
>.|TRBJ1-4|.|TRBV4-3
CASSQGRPGREKLFF
TGCGCCAGCAGCCAAGGGAGGCCCGGAAGAGAAAAACTGTTTTTT
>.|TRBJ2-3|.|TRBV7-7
CASSVISGSTDTQYF
TGTGCCAGCAGCGTGATCTCAGGGAGCACAGATACGCAGTATTTT
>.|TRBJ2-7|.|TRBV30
CAWSRSHLPEQYF
TGTGCCTGGAGTAGGAGCCATCTCCCCGAGCAGTACTTC
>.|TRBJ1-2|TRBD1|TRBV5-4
CASSFPSSGGYGYTF
TGTGCCAGCAGCTTCCCTTCTTCAGGGGGCTATGGCTACACCTTC
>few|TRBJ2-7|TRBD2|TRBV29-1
CSVEVRTSEAYEQYF
TGCAGCGTTGAGGTCCGCACTAGCGAGGCCTACGAGCAGTACTTC
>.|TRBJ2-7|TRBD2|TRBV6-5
CASSNPGGSVYEQYF
TGTGCCAGCAGCAACCCGGGGGGATCAGTCTACGAGCAGTACTTC
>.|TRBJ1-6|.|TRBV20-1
CSASGSGPLHF
TGCAGTGCTAGTGGATCGGGGCCCCTCCACTTT